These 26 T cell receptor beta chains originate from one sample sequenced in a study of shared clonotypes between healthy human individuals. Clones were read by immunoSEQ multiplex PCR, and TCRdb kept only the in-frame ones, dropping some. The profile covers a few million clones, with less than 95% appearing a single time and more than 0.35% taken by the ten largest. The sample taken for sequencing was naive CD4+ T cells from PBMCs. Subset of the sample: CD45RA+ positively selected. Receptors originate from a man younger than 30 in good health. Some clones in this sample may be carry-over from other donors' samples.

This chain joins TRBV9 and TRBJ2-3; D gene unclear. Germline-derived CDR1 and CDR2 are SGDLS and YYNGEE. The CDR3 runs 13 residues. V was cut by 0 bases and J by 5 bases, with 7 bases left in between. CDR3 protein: CASSVAFRDTQYF. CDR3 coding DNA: TGTGCCAGCAGCGTAGCTTTCCGAGATACGCAGTATTTT. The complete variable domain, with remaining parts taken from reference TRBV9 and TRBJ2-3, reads DSGVTQTPKHLITATGQRVTLRCSPRSGDLSVYWYQQSLDQGLQFLIQYYNGEERAKGNILERFSAQQFPDLHSELNLSSLELGDSALYFCASSVAFRDTQYFGPGTRLTVL.

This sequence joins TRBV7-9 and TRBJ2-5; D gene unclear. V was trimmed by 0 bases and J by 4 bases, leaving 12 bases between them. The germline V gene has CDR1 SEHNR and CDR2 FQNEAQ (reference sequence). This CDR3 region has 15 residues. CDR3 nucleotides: TGTGCCAGCAGCTTAGCCGGAAGAGTGGGAGAGACCCAGTACTTC. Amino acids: CASSLAGRVGETQYF.

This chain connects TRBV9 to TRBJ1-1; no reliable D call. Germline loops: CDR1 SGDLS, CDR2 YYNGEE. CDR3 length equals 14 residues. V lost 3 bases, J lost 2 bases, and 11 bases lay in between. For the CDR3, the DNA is TGTGCCAGCAGCGCCTCACATGGAAACACTGAAGCTTTCTTT. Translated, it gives CASSASHGNTEAFF.

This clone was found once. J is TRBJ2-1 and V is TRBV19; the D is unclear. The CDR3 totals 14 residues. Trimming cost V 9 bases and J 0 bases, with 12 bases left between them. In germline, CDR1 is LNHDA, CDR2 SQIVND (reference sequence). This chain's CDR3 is CARESRSSYNEQFF. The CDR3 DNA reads TGTGCCAGGGAGAGCAGGAGCTCCTACAATGAGCAGTTCTTC.

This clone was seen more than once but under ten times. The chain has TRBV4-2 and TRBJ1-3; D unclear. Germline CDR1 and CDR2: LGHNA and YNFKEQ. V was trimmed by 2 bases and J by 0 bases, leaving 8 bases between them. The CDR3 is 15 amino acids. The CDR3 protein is CASSQPQHSGNTIYF. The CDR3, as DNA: TGTGCCAGCAGCCAACCTCAACACTCTGGAAACACCATATATTTT.

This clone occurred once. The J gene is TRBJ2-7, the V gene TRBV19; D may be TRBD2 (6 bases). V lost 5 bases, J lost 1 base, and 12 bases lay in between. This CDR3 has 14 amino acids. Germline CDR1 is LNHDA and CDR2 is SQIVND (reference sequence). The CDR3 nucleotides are TGTGCCAGTAGTTTTGGGACTGGATCCTACGAGCAGTACTTC. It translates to CASSFGTGSYEQYF.

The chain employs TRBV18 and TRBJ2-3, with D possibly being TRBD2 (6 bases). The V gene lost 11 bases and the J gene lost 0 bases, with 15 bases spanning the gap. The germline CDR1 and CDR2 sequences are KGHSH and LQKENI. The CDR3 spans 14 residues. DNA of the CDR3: TGTGCCGGGGCCCGGGAGCCTAGCACAGATACGCAGTATTTT. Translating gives CAGAREPSTDTQYF.

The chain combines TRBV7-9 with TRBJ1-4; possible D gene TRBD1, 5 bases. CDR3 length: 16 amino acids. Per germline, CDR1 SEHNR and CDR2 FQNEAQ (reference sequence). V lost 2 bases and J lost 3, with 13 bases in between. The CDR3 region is CASSLTLQGANEKLFF. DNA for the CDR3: TGTGCCAGCAGCTTAACCTTGCAAGGGGCTAATGAAAAACTGTTTTTT.

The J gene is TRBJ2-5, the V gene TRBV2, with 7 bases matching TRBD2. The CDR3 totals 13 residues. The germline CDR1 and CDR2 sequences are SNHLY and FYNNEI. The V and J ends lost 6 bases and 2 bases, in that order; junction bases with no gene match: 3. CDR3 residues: CASRAGSQETQYF. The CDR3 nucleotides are TGTGCCAGCAGAGCGGGGTCGCAAGAGACCCAGTACTTC.

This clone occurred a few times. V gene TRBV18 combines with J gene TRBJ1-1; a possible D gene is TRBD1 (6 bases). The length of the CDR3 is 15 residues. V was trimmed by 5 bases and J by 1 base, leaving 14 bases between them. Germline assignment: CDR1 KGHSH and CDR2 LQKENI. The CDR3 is CASSSAGATNTEAFF. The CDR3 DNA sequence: TGTGCCAGCTCATCAGCAGGGGCGACGAACACTGAAGCTTTCTTT. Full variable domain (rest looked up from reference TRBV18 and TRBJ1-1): NAGVMQNPRHLVRRRGQEARLRCSPMKGHSHVYWYRQLPEEGLKFMVYLQKENIIDESGMPKERFSAEFPKEGPSILRIQQVVRGDSAAYFCASSSAGATNTEAFFGQGTRLTVV.

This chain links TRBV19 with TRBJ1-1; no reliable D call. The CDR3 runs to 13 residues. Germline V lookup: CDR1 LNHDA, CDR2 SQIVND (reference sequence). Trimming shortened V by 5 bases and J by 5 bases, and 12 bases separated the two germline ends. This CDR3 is CASSPRVITEAFF. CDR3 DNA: TGTGCCAGTAGTCCCCGAGTCATAACTGAAGCTTTCTTT.

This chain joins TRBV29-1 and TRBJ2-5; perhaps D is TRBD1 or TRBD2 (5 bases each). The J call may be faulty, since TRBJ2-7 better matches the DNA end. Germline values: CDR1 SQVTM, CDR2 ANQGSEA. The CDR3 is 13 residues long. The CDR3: CSVGPTAGSEQYF. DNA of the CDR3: TGCAGCGTTGGCCCCACAGCAGGGAGCGAGCAGTACTTC.

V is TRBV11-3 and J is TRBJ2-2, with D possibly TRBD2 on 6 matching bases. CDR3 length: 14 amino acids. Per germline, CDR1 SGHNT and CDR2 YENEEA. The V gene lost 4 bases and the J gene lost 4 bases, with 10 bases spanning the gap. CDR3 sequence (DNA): TGTGCCAGCAGCTCGGAGGGCCGCACCGGGGAGCTGTTTTTT. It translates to CASSSEGRTGELFF.

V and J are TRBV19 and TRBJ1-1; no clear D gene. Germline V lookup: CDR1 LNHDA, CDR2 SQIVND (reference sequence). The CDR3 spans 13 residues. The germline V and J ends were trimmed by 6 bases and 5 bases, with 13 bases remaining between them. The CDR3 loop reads CASRDSWRTEAFF. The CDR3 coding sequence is TGTGCCAGTAGAGATTCTTGGAGGACTGAAGCTTTCTTT.

The CDR3 region has the DNA TGTGCCAGCCGCAGGTTGAACGGGGAGCTGTTTTTT. Translating it yields CASRRLNGELFF. The rearrangement links TRBV27 to TRBJ2-2, with unresolved D. Trimming cost V 8 bases and J 7 bases, with 11 bases left between them. The CDR3 is made up of 12 amino acids. CDR1 and CDR2 from the germline V gene are MNHEY and SMNVEV (reference sequence).

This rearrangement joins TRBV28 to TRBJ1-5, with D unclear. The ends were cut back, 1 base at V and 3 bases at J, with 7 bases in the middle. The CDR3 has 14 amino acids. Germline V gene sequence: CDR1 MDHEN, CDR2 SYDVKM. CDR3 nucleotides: TGTGCCAGCAGTTTATTGCAGGTCAATCAGCCCCAGCATTTT. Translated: CASSLLQVNQPQHF.

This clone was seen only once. The CDR3 coding sequence is TGTGCCAGCAGCTTTGACTGGTCTAGCACAGATACGCAGTATTTT. This encodes CASSFDWSSTDTQYF. This rearrangement joins TRBV11-3 to TRBJ2-3; D is ambiguous. CDR3 size: 15 residues. Germline lookup yields CDR1 SGHNT and CDR2 YENEEA. Trimming left V 3 bases short and J 0 bases short, with 10 bases between.

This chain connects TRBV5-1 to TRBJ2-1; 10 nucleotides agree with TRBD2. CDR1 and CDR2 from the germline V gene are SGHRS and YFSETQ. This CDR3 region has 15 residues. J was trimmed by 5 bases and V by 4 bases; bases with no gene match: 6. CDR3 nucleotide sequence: TGCGCCAGCAGCGCAGCTAGCGGGGGAAACAATGAGCAGTTCTTC. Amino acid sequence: CASSAASGGNNEQFF.

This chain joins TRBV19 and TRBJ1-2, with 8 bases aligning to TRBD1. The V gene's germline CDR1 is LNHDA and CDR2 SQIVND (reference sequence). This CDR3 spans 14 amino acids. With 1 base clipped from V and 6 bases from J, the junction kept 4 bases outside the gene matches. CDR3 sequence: CASSIGTGNNGYTF. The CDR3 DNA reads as TGTGCCAGTAGTATAGGGACAGGGAACAATGGCTACACCTTC.

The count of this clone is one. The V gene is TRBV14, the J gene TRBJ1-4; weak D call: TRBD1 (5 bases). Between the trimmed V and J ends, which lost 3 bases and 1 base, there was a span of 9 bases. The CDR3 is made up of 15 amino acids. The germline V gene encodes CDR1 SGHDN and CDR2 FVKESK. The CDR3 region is CASSQMGVTNEKLFF. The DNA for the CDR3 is TGTGCCAGCAGCCAGATGGGGGTAACTAATGAAAAACTGTTTTTT.

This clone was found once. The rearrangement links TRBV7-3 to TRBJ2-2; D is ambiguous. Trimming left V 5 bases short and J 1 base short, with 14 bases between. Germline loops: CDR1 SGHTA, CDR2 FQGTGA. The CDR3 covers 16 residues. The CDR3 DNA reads TGTGCCAGCAGCCATTATGGACCCGAGAACACCGGGGAGCTGTTTTTT. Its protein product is CASSHYGPENTGELFF.

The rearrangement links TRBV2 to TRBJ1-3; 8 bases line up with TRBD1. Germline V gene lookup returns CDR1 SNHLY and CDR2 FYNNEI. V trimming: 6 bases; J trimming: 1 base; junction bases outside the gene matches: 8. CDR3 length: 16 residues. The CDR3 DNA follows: TGTGCCAGCAGCCCGGACAGGGTACGGTCTGGAAACACCATATATTTT. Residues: CASSPDRVRSGNTIYF. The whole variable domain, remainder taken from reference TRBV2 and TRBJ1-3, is EPEVTQTPSHQVTQMGQEVILRCVPISNHLYFYWYRQILGQKVEFLVSFYNNEISEKSEIFDDQFSVERPDGSNFTLKIRSTKLEDSAMYFCASSPDRVRSGNTIYFGEGSWLTVV.

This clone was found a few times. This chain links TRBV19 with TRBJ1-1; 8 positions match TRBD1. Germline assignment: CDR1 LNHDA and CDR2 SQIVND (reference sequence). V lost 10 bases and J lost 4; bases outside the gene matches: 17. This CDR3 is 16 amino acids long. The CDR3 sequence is CATRDRTGPGGTEAFF. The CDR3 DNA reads TGTGCCACTCGAGACAGGACAGGGCCAGGGGGCACTGAAGCTTTCTTT.

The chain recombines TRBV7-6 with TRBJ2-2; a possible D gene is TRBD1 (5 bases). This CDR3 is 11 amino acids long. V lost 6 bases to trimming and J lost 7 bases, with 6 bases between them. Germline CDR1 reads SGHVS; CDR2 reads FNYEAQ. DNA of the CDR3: TGTGCCAGCAGAGGGGTCGGGGAGCTGTTTTTT. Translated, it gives CASRGVGELFF.

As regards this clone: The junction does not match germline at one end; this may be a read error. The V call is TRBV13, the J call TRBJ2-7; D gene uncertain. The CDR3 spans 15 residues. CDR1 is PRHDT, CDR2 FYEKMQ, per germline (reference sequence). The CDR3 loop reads CASSLGGTPYYEQYF. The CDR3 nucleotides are TGTGCCAGCAGCCTAGGCGGTACGCCCTACTACGAGCAGTACTTC.

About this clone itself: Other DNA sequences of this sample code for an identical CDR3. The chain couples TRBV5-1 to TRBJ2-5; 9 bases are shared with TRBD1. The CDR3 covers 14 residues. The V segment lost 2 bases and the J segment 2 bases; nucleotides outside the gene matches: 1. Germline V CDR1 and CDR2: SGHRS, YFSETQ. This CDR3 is CASSLGTGQETQYF. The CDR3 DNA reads TGCGCCAGCAGCTTAGGGACAGGGCAAGAGACCCAGTACTTC.